The 31 T cell receptor beta chains below all came from one sample that was sequenced in a study of OX40 agonist ivuxolimab in advanced cancers. Measured with immunoSEQ multiplex PCR; TCRdb has only the in-frame clones, and not every one. The table records 65,000 or so clones, 92% of them present only once. The sequenced sample was CD4+ or CD8+ T cells sorted from blood, obtained in a trial of the OX40 agonist ivuxolimab. Source of these receptors: an adult with an advanced solid tumor such as melanoma, head and neck, liver or kidney cancer.

This rearrangement joins TRBV5-4 to TRBJ2-5, with 11 positions matching TRBD2. This CDR3 has 18 amino acids. V lost 0 bases, J lost 5 bases, and 12 bases stayed unmatched. The germline V gene has CDR1 SGHNT and CDR2 YYREEE (reference sequence). CDR3 amino acids: CASSLVAVLAGARETQYF. The CDR3 nucleotides read TGTGCCAGCAGCTTGGTGGCGGTACTAGCGGGAGCTAGGGAGACCCAGTACTTC.

The V call is TRBV5-5, the J call TRBJ1-1; D remains ambiguous. Per the germline V gene, CDR1 is SGHKS and CDR2 is YYEKEE (reference sequence). The CDR3 has 13 amino acids. The V end lost 1 base, the J end lost 6 bases, and 10 bases lay between the germline ends. Here the CDR3 DNA reads TGTGCCAGCAGCTTGCCCCGTCTGGCTGAAGCTTTCTTT. This gives the protein CASSLPRLAEAFF.

On this clone itself: This specimen includes other DNA sequences encoding the same CDR3. The J gene is TRBJ1-1, the V gene TRBV19; no definite D call. V shed 1 base and J shed 0 bases, with 3 bases lying between them. Germline V gene data show CDR1 as LNHDA and CDR2 as SQIVND (reference sequence). The CDR3 totals 13 residues. Written as DNA, the CDR3 is TGTGCCAGTAGTATAGGGGTGAACACTGAAGCTTTCTTT. Its translation: CASSIGVNTEAFF.

The chain recombines TRBV4-1 with TRBJ1-1; D remains unclear. Trimming pared 8 bases from V and 3 bases from J, leaving 7 bases between. Germline CDR1 and CDR2: MGHRA and YSYEKL. This CDR3 spans 11 amino acids. CDR3 bases: TGCGCCAGCTCACATTACACTGAAGCTTTCTTT. Translating gives CASSHYTEAFF.

The V call is TRBV9, the J call TRBJ1-2; D ambiguous. There are 11 residues in the CDR3. CDR1 is SGDLS, CDR2 YYNGEE, per germline. Trimming took off 4 bases at V and 13 bases at J, with 14 bases between the two ends. Written as DNA, the CDR3 is TGTGCCAGCAGCTCAGGACTCGGGGTCACCTTC. Translation gives CASSSGLGVTF.

The chain carries TRBV19 and TRBJ1-1; no reliable D call. The CDR3 contains 14 residues. The germline V and J ends were trimmed by 2 bases and 1 base, with 8 bases remaining between them. Germline values: CDR1 LNHDA, CDR2 SQIVND (reference sequence). CDR3 DNA: TGTGCCAGTAGTATATCCCGAACGAACACTGAAGCTTTCTTT. It yields the protein CASSISRTNTEAFF.

V usage is TRBV4-1 and J usage is TRBJ2-1; 8 bases match TRBD1. CDR1 is MGHRA and CDR2 is YSYEKL in the germline V gene. V trimming: 4 bases; J trimming: 6 bases; junction bases outside the gene matches: 8. The length of the CDR3 is 15 residues. The CDR3 loop is CASSPDRGPTNEQFF. CDR3 sequence (DNA): TGCGCCAGCAGCCCTGACAGGGGCCCCACCAATGAGCAGTTCTTC.

A single count supports this clone. The chain is built from TRBV27 and TRBJ1-2, with D possibly being TRBD1 (6 bases). V lost 6 bases, J lost 4 bases, and 18 bases lay in between. From germline, CDR1 is MNHEY and CDR2 SMNVEV (reference sequence). The CDR3 runs to 15 residues. The CDR3 DNA follows: TGTGCCAGCAGCCGTGTAGGGGGGTCACGCTATGGCTACACCTTC. Encoded protein: CASSRVGGSRYGYTF.

This clone is a singleton in its sample. The chain is built from TRBV13 and TRBJ1-2; tentative D call: TRBD1 (6 bases). The V gene lost 5 bases and the J gene lost 7 bases, with 20 bases spanning the gap. Germline V CDR1 and CDR2: PRHDT, FYEKMQ (reference sequence). This CDR3 contains 15 residues. The CDR3 DNA sequence: TGTGCCAGCAGCCCTAGCGGGGGCAGGGGCGGTGGCTACACCTTC. As protein: CASSPSGGRGGGYTF.

J is TRBJ2-5 and V is TRBV21-1; the D segment call TRBD2 is taken from the table without a DNA check. TRBV21-1 is a pseudogene segment. This CDR3 region has 18 residues. The CDR3 is CASSKWTLAGVQGETQYF. CDR3 bases: TGTGCCAGCAGCAAATGGACACTAGCGGGGGTCCAGGGAGAGACCCAGTACTTC.

The chain employs TRBV19 and TRBJ2-1; 7 bases align to TRBD1. This CDR3 is built from 15 residues. The V gene end was trimmed by 6 bases and the J gene end by 3 bases; junction bases not matched to a gene: 8. Germline-derived CDR1 and CDR2 are LNHDA and SQIVND (reference sequence). The CDR3 DNA is TGTGCCAGTAGAACAGGGGAAGGGGTCTACAATGAGCAGTTCTTC. Encoded protein: CASRTGEGVYNEQFF. The variable domain in full, with the rest retrieved from reference TRBV19 and TRBJ2-1, is DGGITQSPKYLFRKEGQNVTLSCEQNLNHDAMYWYRQDPGQGLRLIYYSQIVNDFQKGDIAEGYSVSREKKESFPLTVTSAQKNPTAFYLCASRTGEGVYNEQFFGPGTRLTVL.

The chain joins TRBV27 to TRBJ2-7; unclear D gene. Between the trimmed V and J ends, which lost 0 bases and 3 bases, there was a span of 12 bases. Looked up from germline, CDR1 is MNHEY and CDR2 is SMNVEV (reference sequence). The length of the CDR3 is 15 residues. CDR3 loop: CASSLSGSGFYEQYF. The CDR3 bases are TGTGCCAGCAGTTTATCAGGGTCCGGCTTCTACGAGCAGTACTTC.

V and J are TRBV19 and TRBJ2-1; D ambiguous. The germline V gene has CDR1 LNHDA and CDR2 SQIVND (reference sequence). The CDR3 is 13 amino acids. V lost 5 bases and J lost 2, with 7 bases in between. The CDR3 loop is CASSFYTYNEQFF. The CDR3 DNA reads as TGTGCCAGTAGTTTTTATACCTACAATGAGCAGTTCTTC. The variable domain in full, completed from reference TRBV19 and TRBJ2-1, reads DGGITQSPKYLFRKEGQNVTLSCEQNLNHDAMYWYRQDPGQGLRLIYYSQIVNDFQKGDIAEGYSVSREKKESFPLTVTSAQKNPTAFYLCASSFYTYNEQFFGPGTRLTVL.

The V and J genes are TRBV12-5 and TRBJ2-3, with 10 bases matching TRBD2. Germline V gives CDR1 LGHNT, CDR2 FRNRAP. The V and J ends lost 2 bases and 6 bases, in that order; junction bases with no gene match: 5. The CDR3 runs to 15 residues. DNA of the CDR3: TGTGCTAGTGGTTTGACTAGCGGGAAGGTCGATACGCAGTATTTT. Protein product: CASGLTSGKVDTQYF.

The chain joins TRBV9 to TRBJ1-3; D is unresolved. Germline V gene lookup returns CDR1 SGDLS and CDR2 YYNGEE. The ends were cut back, 0 bases at V and 0 bases at J, with 10 bases in the middle. This CDR3 contains 16 residues. CDR3 DNA: TGTGCCAGCAGCGTAGACGGATCCTTCTCTGGAAACACCATATATTTT. It yields the protein CASSVDGSFSGNTIYF.

Here the CDR3 reads CATRTGNTEAFF. Written as DNA, the CDR3 is TGTGCCACCAGGACAGGAAACACTGAAGCTTTCTTT. The V and J genes are TRBV19 and TRBJ1-1, with TRBD1 matching 7 bases. Germline trimming cut 10 bases from V and 2 bases from J; bases unmatched to any gene: 4. CDR1 is LNHDA and CDR2 is SQIVND in the germline V gene (reference sequence). The length of the CDR3 is 12 residues. Variable domain in full (rest from reference TRBV19 and TRBJ1-1): DGGITQSPKYLFRKEGQNVTLSCEQNLNHDAMYWYRQDPGQGLRLIYYSQIVNDFQKGDIAEGYSVSREKKESFPLTVTSAQKNPTAFYLCATRTGNTEAFFGQGTRLTVV.

The J gene is TRBJ2-3, the V gene TRBV7-2; D call uncertain. This CDR3 spans 16 amino acids. Between the trimmed V and J ends, which lost 1 base and 2 bases, there was a span of 13 bases. Germline V CDR1 and CDR2: SGHTA, FQGNSA. The CDR3 is CASSLVDGFSTDTQYF. Written as DNA, the CDR3 is TGTGCCAGCAGCTTAGTTGATGGTTTTTCCACAGATACGCAGTATTTT. Full variable domain (remainder filled in from reference TRBV7-2 and TRBJ2-3): GAGVSQSPSNKVTEKGKDVELRCDPISGHTALYWYRQSLGQGLEFLIYFQGNSAPDKSGLPSDRFSAERTGGSVSTLTIQRTQQEDSAVYLCASSLVDGFSTDTQYFGPGTRLTVL.

The CDR3 DNA reads as TGTGCCAGTATTAATCTAGCGGGGGTTCTTCCCGGGGAGCTGTTTTTT. Translation: CASINLAGVLPGELFF. The chain has TRBV19 and TRBJ2-2, with 10 bases matching TRBD2. Germline values: CDR1 LNHDA, CDR2 SQIVND (reference sequence). The CDR3 covers 16 residues. Trimming took 7 bases from V and 6 from J; bases not matched to a gene: 11.

V usage is TRBV6-6 and J usage is TRBJ2-1, with D perhaps matching TRBD2 (5 bases). The CDR3 has 15 amino acids. V was cut by 2 bases and J by 6 bases, with 14 bases left in between. Germline V gene lookup returns CDR1 MNHNY and CDR2 SVGAGI (reference sequence). The CDR3 sequence is CASSYRLAFGNEQFF. The CDR3 region has the DNA TGTGCCAGCAGTTACCGGCTAGCTTTTGGCAATGAGCAGTTCTTC.

This clone was picked up one time. The chain is built from TRBV29-1 and TRBJ2-7; TRBD2 aligns across 11 bases. This CDR3 contains 14 residues. Per germline, CDR1 SQVTM and CDR2 ANQGSEA. Trimming removed 6 bases from V and 1 base from J; junction bases left unmatched: 5. This chain's CDR3 is CSVEGLADSYEQYF. DNA for the CDR3: TGCAGCGTCGAGGGACTAGCGGATTCCTACGAGCAGTACTTC.

This sequence joins TRBV7-9 and TRBJ2-7, with a tentative D call TRBD1 (6 bases). Trimming removed 5 bases at V and 3 bases at J, with 11 bases between. The CDR3 runs to 13 residues. Germline loops: CDR1 SEHNR, CDR2 FQNEAQ (reference sequence). This chain's CDR3 is CASSPQDSYEQYF. Written as DNA, the CDR3 is TGTGCCAGCAGCCCCCAGGACAGCTACGAGCAGTACTTC.

The CDR3 sequence: CASSLVGGGDKNIQYF. CDR3 bases: TGTGCCAGCAGCTTAGTTGGGGGGGGTGACAAAAACATTCAGTACTTC. The chain links TRBV7-6 to TRBJ2-4; 7 bases line up with TRBD2. Unmatched junction bases numbered 6, after V lost 1 base and J lost 3 bases. CDR1 is SGHVS, CDR2 FNYEAQ, per germline. CDR3 size: 16 residues.

The rearrangement links TRBV7-2 to TRBJ2-1; no clear D. Germline CDR1 SGHTA, CDR2 FQGNSA. V lost 3 bases and J 4 bases, leaving 7 bases between the germline ends. This CDR3 has 13 residues. This CDR3 reads CASSFYTYNEQFF. For the CDR3, the DNA is TGTGCCAGCAGCTTTTACACATACAATGAGCAGTTCTTC.

This chain uses TRBV27 with TRBJ1-5; 8 positions agree with TRBD1. The CDR3 covers 11 residues. Germline V CDR1 and CDR2: MNHEY, SMNVEV (reference sequence). The junction had 3 bases not matched to a gene; V was cut back by 8 bases and J by 9 bases. CDR3 nucleotides: TGTGCCAGCGGACAGGGAGCGCCCCAGCATTTT. The encoded protein is CASGQGAPQHF.

This rearrangement joins TRBV30 to TRBJ2-3, with 12 bases that match TRBD1. V shed 3 bases, J shed 4 bases, and the junction held 5 bases outside the gene matches. The CDR3 has 15 residues. Germline CDR1 reads GTSNPN; CDR2 reads SVGIG (reference sequence). CDR3 bases: TGTGCCTGGAGCGCCGGGACAGGGGGCCCAGATACGCAGTATTTT. Encoded protein: CAWSAGTGGPDTQYF.

The chain uses TRBV2 and TRBJ2-5; a possible D gene is TRBD2 (5 bases). Trimming removed 4 bases at V and 5 bases at J, with 17 bases between. CDR3 length: 15 residues. The germline V gene has CDR1 SNHLY and CDR2 FYNNEI. Here the CDR3 reads CASSVWRTQPETQYF. The CDR3 region has the DNA TGTGCCAGCAGTGTTTGGAGGACCCAGCCTGAGACCCAGTACTTC.

The CDR3 region is CASSVEGTAGTFIMDNEQFF. The DNA for the CDR3 is TGTGCCAGCAGCGTAGAAGGGACAGCGGGAACTTTTATTATGGACAATGAGCAGTTCTTC. The chain combines TRBV9 with TRBJ2-1; D possibly matches TRBD1 or TRBD2 (7 bases each). The CDR3 totals 20 residues. Trimming took off 0 bases at V and 5 bases at J, with 27 bases between the two ends. Germline lookup yields CDR1 SGDLS and CDR2 YYNGEE.

This sequence joins TRBV6-4 and TRBJ2-2; D perhaps matches TRBD2 (6 bases). The CDR3 has 15 amino acids. V was trimmed by 6 bases and J by 5 bases, leaving 16 bases between them. The germline CDR1 and CDR2 sequences are MRHNA and SNTAGT. The CDR3 DNA sequence: TGTGCCAGCAGCGCCTACGGGAGTCCGACCGGGGAGCTGTTTTTT. This codes for CASSAYGSPTGELFF.

The CDR3 loop is CASSGRGRAADTQYF. CDR3 nucleotide sequence: TGTGCCTCCTCCGGTAGGGGGAGGGCCGCAGATACGCAGTATTTT. The chain joins TRBV6-5 to TRBJ2-3, with TRBD2 as a possible D gene (7 bases). The CDR3 extends over 15 amino acids. Germline V gene data show CDR1 as MNHEY and CDR2 as SVGAGI. V was pared by 11 bases and J by 4 bases, with 22 bases between.

The chain employs TRBV27 and TRBJ2-1; D not resolved. CDR3 length: 14 residues. Germline CDR1 and CDR2: MNHEY and SMNVEV (reference sequence). V was trimmed by 3 bases and J by 8 bases, leaving 14 bases between them. The CDR3, as DNA: TGTGCCAGCAGTTTCGGTAGGGCTTCTGATGAGCAGTTCTTC. Translating gives CASSFGRASDEQFF.

The V gene is TRBV7-9, the J gene TRBJ2-1, with 12 positions matching TRBD2. Trimming cost V 5 bases and J 7 bases; bases outside gene matches: 9. Germline V lookup: CDR1 SEHNR, CDR2 FQNEAQ (reference sequence). The CDR3 consists of 16 residues. CDR3 nucleotides: TGTGCCAGCAGCCCCACACTAGCGGGAGGTGGGAATGAGCAGTTCTTC. Protein sequence: CASSPTLAGGGNEQFF.